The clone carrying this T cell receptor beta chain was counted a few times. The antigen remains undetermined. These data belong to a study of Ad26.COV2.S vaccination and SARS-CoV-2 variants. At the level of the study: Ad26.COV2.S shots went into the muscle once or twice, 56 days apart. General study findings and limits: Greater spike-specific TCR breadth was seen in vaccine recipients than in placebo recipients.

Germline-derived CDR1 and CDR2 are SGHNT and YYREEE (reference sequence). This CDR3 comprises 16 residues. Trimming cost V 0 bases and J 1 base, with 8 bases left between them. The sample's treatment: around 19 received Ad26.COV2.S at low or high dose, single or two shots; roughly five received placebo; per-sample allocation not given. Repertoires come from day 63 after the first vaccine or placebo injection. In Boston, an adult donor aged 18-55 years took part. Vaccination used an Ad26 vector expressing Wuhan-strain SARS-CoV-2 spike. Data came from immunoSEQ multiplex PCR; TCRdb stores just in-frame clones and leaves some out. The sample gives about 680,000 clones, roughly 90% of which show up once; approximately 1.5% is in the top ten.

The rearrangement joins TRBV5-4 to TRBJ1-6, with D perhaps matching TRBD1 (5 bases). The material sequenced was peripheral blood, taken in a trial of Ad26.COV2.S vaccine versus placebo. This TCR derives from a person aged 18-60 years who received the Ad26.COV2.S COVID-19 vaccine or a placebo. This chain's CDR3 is CASSLGGLSYNSPLHF. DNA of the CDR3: TGTGCCAGCAGCTTGGGGGGGTTGTCCTATAATTCACCCCTCCACTTT. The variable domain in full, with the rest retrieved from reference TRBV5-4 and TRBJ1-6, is ETGVTQSPTHLIKTRGQQVTLRCSSQSGHNTVSWYQQALGQGPQFIFQYYREEENGRGNFPPRFSGLQFPNYSSELNVNALELDDSALYLCASSLGGLSYNSPLHFGNGTRLTVT.